In this sample, the clone carrying this TCR beta chain turned up many times. What it recognizes is unknown. The CDR3 length is 15 residues. Germline lookup yields CDR1 MNHEY and CDR2 SVGAGI. V gave up 0 bases and J gave up 8 bases; unmatched junction bases: 6. Using RNA transcripts as the source, TCR beta CDR3 regions were amplified. TCR CDR3 regions were first amplified by RT-PCR with HTBI primers. From the multiplex PCR reads, TCRdb called clonotypes with MiXCR, one entry per CDR3 protein. This table has some 440,000 distinct CDR3 sequences, 15% to 19% appearing once. This sample stems from a study of T cells in Graves' hyperthyroidism and ophthalmopathy. Study observations and caveats: A 13 V-J model separated ophthalmopathy from stable hyperthyroidism.

For Graves' hyperthyroidism to be stable, ophthalmopathy could not progress within 18 months. Clinical symptoms, serum thyroxine and TRAb, thyroid ultrasound and orbital computed tomography were used for the diagnoses. PBMCs stemmed from 10 ml fresh peripheral blood. The clonotype comes from a woman aged 18-30 years with Graves' hyperthyroidism. What was sequenced was blood. V and J are TRBV6-5 and TRBJ1-4; 7 nucleotides agree with TRBD1. The CDR3 here is CASSYSWDSNEKLFF. The CDR3 region has the DNA TGTGCCAGCAGTTACTCCTGGGACAGTAACGAAAAACTGTTTTTT.